This T cell receptor (beta chain) appears in the sequencing data of a study of PD-1 blockade in mismatch repair-deficient tumors. About the study: Enrolled about 2013-2016, patients had progressing, pretreated mismatch repair-deficient cancers of about a dozen types. Study observations and caveats: After pembrolizumab, tumor-resident clones rose rapidly, then generally contracted before radiologic responses.

This CDR3 comprises 13 residues. The germline V gene encodes CDR1 MNHNS and CDR2 SASEGT. J was trimmed by 3 bases and V by 6 bases; bases with no gene match: 5. For this clone: Its antigen is currently unknown.

Every patient had mismatch repair deficiency by PCR or immunohistochemistry. TCR sequencing covered a few patients who responded to pembrolizumab. Only in-frame clones appear in the TCRdb table, and some are missing; sequencing was by immunoSEQ multiplex PCR. The sample comprises roughly 17,000 clones, about 87% of which are singletons, and 1.6% rests with the top ten. Sequences were derived from PBMCs, sampled less than 25 weeks after starting pembrolizumab. This chain joins TRBV6-1 and TRBJ2-7; 7 bases map to TRBD2. The receptor's source is an adult with mismatch repair-deficient cancer. CDR3 nucleotides: TGTGCCAGCAGACCGCCTAGCGGCTACGAGCAGTACTTC. It codes for CASRPPSGYEQYF.